The 29 T cell receptor beta chains below were found in one sample sequenced in a study of CD8 T cells in Susac syndrome. RNA was extracted with the RNeasy kit, and a quantity of roughly 0.5 to 1 ug was reverse transcribed using random hexamers. MiXCR, run by TCRdb on the immunoSEQ multiplex PCR reads, gives a single entry per CDR3 protein. This sample yields under 95,000 distinct CDR3 sequences, of which 85% to 95% are seen a single time; roughly 0.5% belongs to the top ten. The sample was CD8+ T cells from PBMCs. These receptors all come from a human donor with Susac syndrome.

This clonotype appeared a single time. The chain couples TRBV24-1 to TRBJ1-5; TRBD1 might be the D (5 bases). Germline V CDR1 and CDR2: KGHDR, SFDVKD. The CDR3 is made up of 15 amino acids. V was cut by 4 bases and J by 5 bases, with 14 bases left in between. This chain's CDR3 is CATSEGTGPYQPQHF. CDR3 coding DNA: TGTGCCACCAGTGAGGGGACGGGACCTTATCAGCCCCAGCATTTT.

The chain couples TRBV30 to TRBJ1-5; no clear D. CDR3 length: 15 residues. The V end was cut by 5 bases, the J end by 2 bases, with 16 bases between. The V gene's germline CDR1 is GTSNPN and CDR2 SVGIG (reference sequence). Here the CDR3 reads CAWSDAVGGNQPQHF. CDR3 coding DNA: TGTGCCTGGTCAGATGCGGTGGGTGGCAATCAGCCCCAGCATTTT.

The rearrangement uses TRBV27 and TRBJ2-6; no firm D call. In germline, CDR1 is MNHEY, CDR2 SMNVEV (reference sequence). This CDR3 is built from 14 residues. The V gene lost 1 base and the J gene lost 4 bases, with 5 bases spanning the gap. The CDR3 reads CASSLLGGANVLTF. Written as DNA, the CDR3 is TGTGCCAGCAGTTTATTGGGCGGGGCCAACGTCCTGACTTTC.

The J gene is TRBJ2-3, the V gene TRBV5-6; 13 bases map to TRBD2. Germline CDR1 SGHDT, CDR2 YYEEEE. The junction had 8 bases not matched to a gene; V was cut back by 4 bases and J by 0 bases. The CDR3 runs to 18 residues. The CDR3 DNA reads as TGTGCCAGCAGCCTACTAGCGGGAGGGCCGATTAGCACAGATACGCAGTATTTT. It encodes CASSLLAGGPISTDTQYF.

The rearrangement joins TRBV30 to TRBJ2-1, with 11 bases fitting TRBD2. This CDR3 spans 14 amino acids. Germline V CDR1 and CDR2: GTSNPN, SVGIG (reference sequence). The J segment lost 8 bases and the V segment lost 1 base, leaving 4 bases of the junction unmatched. The chain's CDR3 is CAWSGLAGYDEQFF. CDR3 coding DNA: TGTGCCTGGAGTGGACTAGCGGGGTATGATGAGCAGTTCTTC.

This clonotype was found once. This chain uses TRBV9 with TRBJ2-1; D may be TRBD1 (7 bases). CDR1 and CDR2 (germline): SGDLS, YYNGEE. V lost 3 bases and J lost 4, with 14 bases in between. This CDR3 contains 15 residues. CDR3 loop: CASSALRGAYNEQFF. The CDR3 DNA reads as TGTGCCAGCAGCGCTCTCAGGGGGGCGTACAATGAGCAGTTCTTC. Full variable domain (rest looked up from reference TRBV9 and TRBJ2-1): DSGVTQTPKHLITATGQRVTLRCSPRSGDLSVYWYQQSLDQGLQFLIQYYNGEERAKGNILERFSAQQFPDLHSELNLSSLELGDSALYFCASSALRGAYNEQFFGPGTRLTVL.

This chain connects TRBV15 to TRBJ1-1; 9 bases agree with TRBD1. CDR3 size: 14 residues. Germline loops: CDR1 LNHNV, CDR2 YYDKDF (reference sequence). The ends lost 5 bases at V and 4 bases at J; junction bases unmatched: 5. Here the CDR3 reads CATSSGQGGTEAFF. As DNA, the CDR3 is TGTGCCACCAGCTCGGGACAGGGTGGCACTGAAGCTTTCTTT.

The V call is TRBV20-1, the J call TRBJ1-1, with D uncertain. CDR1 and CDR2 from the germline V gene are DFQATT and SNEGSKA (reference sequence). This CDR3 region has 13 residues. The ends were cut back, 3 bases at V and 6 bases at J, with 14 bases in the middle. In nucleotides, the CDR3 is TGCAGTGCTAGTTCAGCCGGGCGCCCTGAAGCTTTCTTT. Translated, it gives CSASSAGRPEAFF.

Only one count was recorded for this clonotype. The chain carries TRBV19 and TRBJ1-1; weak D call: TRBD1 (5 bases). CDR1 is LNHDA, CDR2 SQIVND, per germline (reference sequence). The V end was cut by 8 bases, the J end by 4 bases, with 23 bases between. This CDR3 is 16 amino acids long. CDR3 bases: TGTGCCAGTCTCCTCAGTTCGAGGGCGAGGGGCACTGAAGCTTTCTTT. This encodes CASLLSSRARGTEAFF.

This clonotype was seen a single time. The DNA for the CDR3 is TGCAGCGTCGATGGGGGTGACTACAATGAGCAGTTCTTC. Amino acids: CSVDGGDYNEQFF. The V and J genes are TRBV29-1 and TRBJ2-1; D may correspond to TRBD1 or TRBD2 (5 bases each). V shed 6 bases and J shed 3 bases, with 12 bases lying between them. This CDR3 spans 13 amino acids. Germline assignment: CDR1 SQVTM and CDR2 ANQGSEA.

This sequence joins TRBV11-2 and TRBJ2-1, with D uncertain. The CDR3 is 13 residues long. Germline loops: CDR1 SGHAT, CDR2 FQNNGV. V lost 5 bases and J 9 bases, leaving 14 bases between the germline ends. The CDR3 sequence: CASSLRFSLEQFF. CDR3 DNA sequence: TGTGCCAGCAGCCTTCGATTTAGTCTTGAGCAGTTCTTC. The whole variable domain, remainder taken from reference TRBV11-2 and TRBJ2-1, is EAGVAQSPRYKIIEKRQSVAFWCNPISGHATLYWYQQILGQGPKLLIQFQNNGVVDDSQLPKDRFSAERLKGVDSTLKIQPAKLEDSAVYLCASSLRFSLEQFFGPGTRLTVL.

V gene TRBV6-4 combines with J gene TRBJ2-2; 9 positions match TRBD2. The CDR3 is 15 amino acids. CDR1 and CDR2 (germline): MRHNA, SNTAGT. V lost 3 bases, J lost 4 bases, and 3 bases stayed unmatched. Here the CDR3 reads CASSENSGSTGELFF. CDR3 coding DNA: TGTGCCAGCAGTGAGAATAGCGGGAGCACCGGGGAGCTGTTTTTT.

The V and J genes are TRBV6-5 and TRBJ1-1; TRBD1 matches 9 bases. Germline V gene lookup returns CDR1 MNHEY and CDR2 SVGAGI. The CDR3 has 13 residues. V trimming: 2 bases; J trimming: 9 bases; junction bases outside the gene matches: 4. The CDR3 DNA reads as TGTGCCAGCAGTTACGGGGACAGGGAAAAAGCTTTCTTT. It is translated as CASSYGDREKAFF.

This clonotype was seen just once. The rearrangement links TRBV28 to TRBJ2-7, with 14 bases fitting TRBD2. The CDR3 is 16 amino acids. The J segment lost 4 bases and the V segment lost 6 bases, leaving 8 bases of the junction unmatched. Germline CDR1 and CDR2: MDHEN and SYDVKM. The CDR3 reads CASSPGLAGVGYEQYF. CDR3 coding DNA: TGTGCCAGCAGCCCGGGACTAGCGGGAGTTGGGTACGAGCAGTACTTC.

The chain recombines TRBV5-1 with TRBJ2-1; 11 bases are shared with TRBD2. The V segment lost 1 base and the J segment 4 bases; nucleotides outside the gene matches: 4. CDR1 is SGHRS and CDR2 is YFSETQ in the germline V gene. The CDR3 is 16 amino acids. The CDR3 reads CASSLPLAGAYNEQFF. The DNA of the CDR3 is TGCGCCAGCAGCTTGCCACTAGCGGGAGCTTACAATGAGCAGTTCTTC.

This clonotype was found once. This chain uses TRBV3-1 with TRBJ2-2, with D unclear. V was trimmed by 1 base and J by 3 bases, leaving 18 bases between them. Germline V gene sequence: CDR1 LGHDT, CDR2 YNNKEL (reference sequence). This CDR3 is built from 18 residues. As DNA, the CDR3 is TGTGCCAGCAGCCAAGTAGGATTGGGGAAAGGCGACACCGGGGAGCTGTTTTTT. This codes for CASSQVGLGKGDTGELFF.

A single count supports this clonotype. The genes are TRBV6-6 and TRBJ2-5; 9 bases are shared with TRBD1. This CDR3 comprises 14 residues. The V gene end was trimmed by 7 bases and the J gene end by 7 bases; junction bases not matched to a gene: 10. Germline lookup yields CDR1 MNHNY and CDR2 SVGAGI (reference sequence). CDR3 residues: CASNPGQGEGTQYF. DNA of the CDR3: TGTGCCAGCAACCCGGGACAGGGAGAAGGGACCCAGTACTTC.

The chain employs TRBV20-1 and TRBJ2-7; 7 nucleotides align to TRBD2. Germline V CDR1 and CDR2: DFQATT, SNEGSKA (reference sequence). This CDR3 is built from 11 residues. Losses at the gene ends were 6 bases for V and 3 bases for J; bases not matched to a gene: 2. The CDR3 DNA reads TGCAGTGCGCGGGACTACTACGAGCAGTACTTC. The encoded protein is CSARDYYEQYF.

This rearrangement joins TRBV9 to TRBJ1-5; weak D call: TRBD1 (6 bases). Germline-derived CDR1 and CDR2 are SGDLS and YYNGEE. The length of the CDR3 is 14 residues. With 3 bases removed from V and 3 bases from J, the gap between germline ends came to 10 bases. The CDR3 here is CASSEGGHNQPQHF. The CDR3 DNA follows: TGTGCCAGCAGCGAAGGGGGTCACAATCAGCCCCAGCATTTT.

This clonotype was counted a single time. The gene calls are TRBV6-2 or TRBV6-3 and TRBJ2-1; D is undetermined. The CDR3 covers 18 residues. Trimming removed 2 bases from V and 0 bases from J, with 17 bases in between. CDR1 and CDR2 (germline): MNHEY, SVGEGT. In DNA, the CDR3 is TGTGCCAGCAGTTACGACGCCCTCACCGGGCGCTCCTACAATGAGCAGTTCTTC. It codes for CASSYDALTGRSYNEQFF.

The V call is TRBV19, the J call TRBJ2-7; TRBD1 aligns across 8 bases. The CDR3 runs to 13 residues. Losses at the gene ends were 1 base for V and 6 bases for J; bases not matched to a gene: 2. Germline assignment: CDR1 LNHDA and CDR2 SQIVND (reference sequence). CDR3 sequence reads: CASSIVGTGEQYF. The CDR3 nucleotides are TGTGCCAGTAGTATAGTAGGGACAGGCGAGCAGTACTTC.

J is TRBJ1-2 and V is TRBV29-1; D may be TRBD1 (5 bases). Germline CDR1 and CDR2: SQVTM and ANQGSEA. Trimming removed 1 base from V and 8 bases from J, with 11 bases in between. The CDR3 covers 12 residues. CDR3 bases: TGCAGCGTTGAAGGGCAGGGACGCGGCTACACCTTC. The encoded protein is CSVEGQGRGYTF.

As DNA, the CDR3 is TGCAGTGCTACAGGACAGACGTGGGGCTACACCTTC. It yields the protein CSATGQTWGYTF. The genes are TRBV20-1 and TRBJ1-2, with D tentatively TRBD1 (6 bases). This CDR3 contains 12 residues. V was trimmed by 4 bases and J by 8 bases, leaving 14 bases between them. The V gene's germline CDR1 is DFQATT and CDR2 SNEGSKA (reference sequence).

The chain joins TRBV20-1 to TRBJ2-1; 11 bases align to TRBD2. Germline V gene lookup returns CDR1 DFQATT and CDR2 SNEGSKA (reference sequence). With 3 bases clipped from V and 7 bases from J, the junction kept 5 bases outside the gene matches. The CDR3 totals 14 residues. The CDR3, as DNA: TGCAGTGCTAGGACTAGCGGGAATGATAATGAGCAGTTCTTC. This codes for CSARTSGNDNEQFF.

The chain links TRBV10-3 to TRBJ2-7; the D gene is possibly TRBD1 (6 bases). The CDR3 is made up of 14 amino acids. Between the trimmed V and J ends, which lost 3 bases and 6 bases, there was a span of 15 bases. The germline CDR1 and CDR2 sequences are ENHRY and SYGVKD. The CDR3 spells CAISEGGAMGEQYF. The DNA of the CDR3 is TGTGCCATCAGTGAAGGGGGAGCGATGGGCGAGCAGTACTTC.

The chain joins TRBV13 to TRBJ2-1; 7 bases fit TRBD2. The CDR3 runs to 13 residues. Trimming removed 8 bases from V and 3 bases from J; junction bases left unmatched: 4. Germline V lookup: CDR1 PRHDT, CDR2 FYEKMQ (reference sequence). This CDR3 is CASGGLLYNEQFF. Written as DNA, the CDR3 is TGTGCCAGCGGGGGACTACTCTACAATGAGCAGTTCTTC.

The chain is built from TRBV30 and TRBJ2-7; TRBD1 agrees at 7 bases. The germline gives CDR1 GTSNPN, CDR2 SVGIG (reference sequence). This CDR3 is 13 amino acids long. V shed 4 bases, J shed 2 bases, and the junction held 5 bases outside the gene matches. In DNA form, the CDR3 reads TGTGCCTGGACCGGGACAGAGACCTACGAGCAGTACTTC. It is translated as CAWTGTETYEQYF.

There are a few counts of this clonotype. The CDR3: CASSTGSGELFF. The CDR3 nucleotides read TGTGCCAGCTCAACAGGGTCCGGGGAGCTGTTTTTT. The chain links TRBV5-6 to TRBJ2-2, with D perhaps matching TRBD1 (6 bases). V was pared by 7 bases and J by 6 bases, with 10 bases between. The CDR3 extends over 12 amino acids. Germline assignment: CDR1 SGHDT and CDR2 YYEEEE.

In its sample, this clonotype was seen once. This sequence joins TRBV28 and TRBJ2-7, with 7 bases aligning to TRBD1. V shed 6 bases and J 2 bases; nucleotides not matched to a gene: 7. The germline V gene encodes CDR1 MDHEN and CDR2 SYDVKM. This CDR3 has 14 amino acids. The CDR3 reads CASRSTGAPYEQYF. The CDR3 region has the DNA TGTGCCAGCAGAAGCACAGGGGCGCCCTACGAGCAGTACTTC.